This T cell receptor (beta chain) was sequenced during a study of blood T cell repertoires in COVID-19. Study context: Researchers got acute and convalescent COVID-19 samples from the United States, Italy and Spain.

Per the original data handling: Amplifying reference gene primers gave estimates of nucleated cell counts. Profiled with immunoSEQ multiplex PCR; TCRdb holds only in-frame clones, not every one. V and J calls and clone size come straight from that table; D and trimming were deduced from the DNA. The sample lists 50,000 to 65,000 clones, around four fifths occurring once. The CDR3 length is 13 residues. J lost 10 bases, V lost 5 bases, and 7 bases had no gene match. Germline V gene lookup returns CDR1 SEHNR and CDR2 FQNEAQ (reference sequence). Sequencing was performed on peripheral blood. This chain uses TRBV7-9 with TRBJ2-5, with 10 bases lining up with TRBD1. This receptor was obtained from a human donor in a cohort sampled during active COVID-19. The chain's CDR3 is CASSRGQGGSQYF. CDR3 nucleotide sequence: TGTGCCAGCAGCCGTGGACAGGGGGGGAGCCAGTACTTC.